The 21 T cell receptor beta chains below all came from one sample that was sequenced in a study of T cell responses to AZD1222 COVID-19 vaccine. Measured with immunoSEQ multiplex PCR; TCRdb has only the in-frame clones, and not every one. The sample shows 100,000 to 150,000 clones, 90% of them seen only once. The sample here was peripheral blood, taken on day 0 of AZD1222 vaccination. These TCRs come from an adult in good health.

The gene calls are TRBV2 and TRBJ1-1; the match to TRBD1 covers 7 bases. Germline V CDR1 and CDR2: SNHLY, FYNNEI. This CDR3 is 15 amino acids long. J lost 0 bases, V lost 1 base, and 2 bases had no gene match. In DNA form, the CDR3 reads TGTGCCAGCAGTGAAGAAGGGGGCGTGAACACTGAAGCTTTCTTT. Translation gives CASSEEGGVNTEAFF. Using reference TRBV2 and TRBJ1-1 for the parts outside the CDR3, the full variable domain is EPEVTQTPSHQVTQMGQEVILRCVPISNHLYFYWYRQILGQKVEFLVSFYNNEISEKSEIFDDQFSVERPDGSNFTLKIRSTKLEDSAMYFCASSEEGGVNTEAFFGQGTRLTVV.

J is TRBJ1-5 and V is TRBV24-1; a weak D match, TRBD1 (5 bases). CDR1 is KGHDR, CDR2 SFDVKD, per germline. The CDR3 spans 18 residues. The V end was cut by 0 bases, the J end by 0 bases, with 14 bases between. CDR3: CATSDLQRGLGSNQPQHF. CDR3 nucleotide sequence: TGTGCCACCAGTGATTTGCAACGGGGCCTCGGTAGCAATCAGCCCCAGCATTTT.

As to this clone: The junction shows a germline mismatch at one end, possibly a read error. J is TRBJ2-7 and V is TRBV28; D unresolved. Germline V gene lookup returns CDR1 MDHEN and CDR2 SYDVKM. This CDR3 has 10 amino acids. CDR3 nucleotide sequence: TGTGCCAGCAGCTCCTCCGAGCAGTACTTC. This encodes CASSSSEQYF.

The rearrangement links TRBV30 to TRBJ1-6; tentative D call: TRBD1 (5 bases). Between the trimmed V and J ends, which lost 3 bases and 7 bases, there was a span of 10 bases. The CDR3 is made up of 13 amino acids. The germline V gene encodes CDR1 GTSNPN and CDR2 SVGIG (reference sequence). CDR3 nucleotide sequence: TGTGCCTGGAGATTAGGGGACAATTCACCCCTCCACTTT. It encodes CAWRLGDNSPLHF.

The rearrangement joins TRBV7-9 to TRBJ1-2; D call uncertain. CDR3 length equals 13 residues. Between the trimmed V and J ends, which lost 0 bases and 8 bases, there was a span of 10 bases. CDR1 is SEHNR, CDR2 FQNEAQ, per germline (reference sequence). CDR3 loop: CASSLARSHGYTF. The CDR3 nucleotides read TGTGCCAGCAGCTTAGCGCGCAGTCACGGCTACACCTTC.

The chain recombines TRBV9 with TRBJ1-4; 8 bases agree with TRBD1. This CDR3 has 15 residues. With 7 bases clipped from V and 8 bases from J, the junction kept 13 bases outside the gene matches. Germline CDR1 is SGDLS and CDR2 is YYNGEE. The CDR3 reads CASGPDRTGKEKLFF. The CDR3 nucleotides are TGTGCCAGCGGCCCAGATAGGACAGGGAAGGAAAAACTGTTTTTT.

The V call is TRBV9, the J call TRBJ1-3; D gene ambiguous. This CDR3 region has 14 residues. CDR1 and CDR2 (germline): SGDLS, YYNGEE. V lost 3 bases, J lost 0 bases, and 7 bases lay in between. DNA for the CDR3: TGTGCCAGCAGCGGGACGGGCTCTGGAAACACCATATATTTT. It translates to CASSGTGSGNTIYF.

This clone came up once. This chain uses TRBV28 with TRBJ1-6; 7 bases are shared with TRBD1. The CDR3 totals 15 residues. Germline CDR1 and CDR2: MDHEN and SYDVKM. Trimming took 5 bases from V and 7 from J; bases not matched to a gene: 8. The CDR3 sequence is CASSIRQGLNSPLHF. Here the CDR3 DNA reads TGTGCCAGCAGTATCCGACAGGGTTTGAATTCACCCCTCCACTTT. Variable domain in full (rest from reference TRBV28 and TRBJ1-6): DVKVTQSSRYLVKRTGEKVFLECVQDMDHENMFWYRQDPGLGLRLIYFSYDVKMKEKGDIPEGYSVSREKKERFSLILESASTNQTSMYLCASSIRQGLNSPLHFGNGTRLTVT.

The chain joins TRBV15 to TRBJ1-4; D gene ambiguous. The CDR3 totals 13 residues. V was pared by 3 bases and J by 6 bases, with 8 bases between. Germline V gives CDR1 LNHNV, CDR2 YYDKDF (reference sequence). The CDR3 DNA follows: TGTGCCACCAGCAGGTTGACATATGAAAAACTGTTTTTT. It codes for CATSRLTYEKLFF. The full variable domain, rest sourced from reference TRBV15 and TRBJ1-4, is DAMVIQNPRYQVTQFGKPVTLSCSQTLNHNVMYWYQQKSSQAPKLLFHYYDKDFNNEADTPDNFQSRRPNTSFCFLDIRSPGLGDTAMYLCATSRLTYEKLFFGSGTQLSVL.

The chain has TRBV7-2 and TRBJ1-5; possibly TRBD1 for D (5 bases). CDR1 is SGHTA, CDR2 FQGNSA, per germline. The CDR3 has 17 amino acids. Trimming shortened V by 5 bases and J by 0 bases, and 17 bases separated the two germline ends. CDR3 loop: CASSTFSGGGSNQPQHF. The CDR3 coding sequence is TGTGCCAGCAGCACCTTCTCGGGGGGAGGTAGCAATCAGCCCCAGCATTTT.

The chain joins TRBV28 to TRBJ2-1, with D perhaps TRBD1 (6 bases). This CDR3 is 12 amino acids long. Germline-derived CDR1 and CDR2 are MDHEN and SYDVKM. V was cut by 6 bases and J by 10 bases, with 13 bases left in between. CDR3: CASRLTGNEQFF. The CDR3 nucleotides are TGTGCCAGCAGACTCACAGGGAACGAGCAGTTCTTC.

This chain joins TRBV11-2 and TRBJ2-1; no clear D. The CDR3 covers 12 residues. V was clipped by 1 base and J by 9 bases, with 7 bases between them. Per germline, CDR1 SGHAT and CDR2 FQNNGV. As DNA, the CDR3 is TGTGCCAGCAGCTTAGCCCTCCGTGAGCAGTTCTTC. It is translated as CASSLALREQFF.

The chain has TRBV25-1 and TRBJ2-5, with D tentatively TRBD2 (6 bases). The CDR3 runs 12 residues. Germline-derived CDR1 and CDR2 are MGHDK and SYGVNS. V was trimmed by 7 bases and J by 4 bases, leaving 10 bases between them. CDR3 amino acids: CASNGGVETQYF. The CDR3 bases are TGTGCCAGCAACGGCGGGGTAGAGACCCAGTACTTC.

This clone appeared a few times. V gene TRBV30 combines with J gene TRBJ2-3, with TRBD1 as a possible D gene (5 bases). Per germline, CDR1 GTSNPN and CDR2 SVGIG (reference sequence). Trimming took 4 bases from V and 4 from J, leaving 9 bases between them. The CDR3 is 12 amino acids. CDR3 loop: CAWMTAPDTQYF. The CDR3 region has the DNA TGTGCCTGGATGACAGCCCCAGATACGCAGTATTTT. Full variable domain (rest looked up from reference TRBV30 and TRBJ2-3): SQTIHQWPATLVQPVGSPLSLECTVEGTSNPNLYWYRQAAGRGLQLLFYSVGIGQISSEVPQNLSASRPQDRQFILSSKKLLLSDSGFYLCAWMTAPDTQYFGPGTRLTVL.

This chain links TRBV6-2 or TRBV6-3 with TRBJ1-1; D gene unclear. The V gene's germline CDR1 is MNHEY and CDR2 SVGEGT. Trimming shortened V by 2 bases and J by 0 bases, and 10 bases separated the two germline ends. The CDR3 sequence is 15 residues long. The CDR3 nucleotides are TGTGCCAGCAGTTACATCGCAGATATGAACACTGAAGCTTTCTTT. This translates into CASSYIADMNTEAFF.

The CDR3 coding sequence is TGTGCCAGCAGCCGTACCGGGTCCGGGGTAACCTACGAGCAGTACTTC. This gives the protein CASSRTGSGVTYEQYF. V and J are TRBV9 and TRBJ2-7; D is perhaps TRBD2 (5 bases). There are 16 residues in the CDR3. Germline CDR1 and CDR2: SGDLS and YYNGEE. The V end was cut by 4 bases, the J end by 2 bases, with 19 bases between.

V gene TRBV19 combines with J gene TRBJ2-2; 9 bases agree with TRBD2. This CDR3 is 17 amino acids long. Germline V gene sequence: CDR1 LNHDA, CDR2 SQIVND (reference sequence). V shed 5 bases, J shed 1 base, and the junction held 8 bases outside the gene matches. In DNA form, the CDR3 reads TGTGCCAGTAGTGTTTATAGCGGGGGCCAGAACACCGGGGAGCTGTTTTTT. This encodes CASSVYSGGQNTGELFF.

This sequence joins TRBV18 and TRBJ2-1; 10 bases fit TRBD2. Germline V gene data show CDR1 as KGHSH and CDR2 as LQKENI. After removal of 5 bases from V and 5 bases from J, the junction contained 9 bases not matched to a gene. CDR3 length equals 16 residues. The CDR3 nucleotides are TGTGCCAGCTCATCATACCACACTAGCGGGGACAATGAGCAGTTCTTC. Encoded protein: CASSSYHTSGDNEQFF.

The J gene is TRBJ1-4, the V gene TRBV11-2; D might be TRBD1 (5 bases). V was clipped by 5 bases and J by 2 bases, with 12 bases between them. From germline, CDR1 is SGHAT and CDR2 FQNNGV. The CDR3 has 15 residues. CDR3 nucleotides: TGTGCCAGCAGCCCCTTGGGGCCCACTAATGAAAAACTGTTTTTT. Its translation: CASSPLGPTNEKLFF.

V gene TRBV3-1 (or the pseudogene TRBV3-2) combines with J gene TRBJ2-7; possible D gene TRBD2, 5 bases. The CDR3 length is 14 residues. Germline V gene sequence: CDR1 LGHDT, CDR2 YNNKEL (reference sequence). With 4 bases removed from V and 3 bases from J, the gap between germline ends came to 13 bases. CDR3 DNA sequence: TGTGCCAGCAGCCTGCCGGGGAGCGGCTACGAGCAGTACTTC. It translates to CASSLPGSGYEQYF.

V is TRBV6-5 and J is TRBJ1-1; 8 nucleotides align to TRBD1. CDR3 size: 13 residues. From germline, CDR1 is MNHEY and CDR2 SVGAGI. V shed 11 bases, J shed 0 bases, and the junction held 5 bases outside the gene matches. The CDR3 sequence: CAGKTGVNTEAFF. The CDR3 DNA reads as TGTGCCGGCAAGACAGGGGTGAACACTGAAGCTTTCTTT.